These T cell receptor beta chains were read from a single sample in a study of beta chain features in type 1 diabetes. The repertoire was sequenced with immunoSEQ multiplex PCR; TCRdb's copy has only in-frame clones and lacks some. The sample lists about half a million clones, about an eighth occurring once. The sample comprised naive CD4+ T cells from blood. These receptors were taken from a woman aged 18-29 years in good health. Each CDR3 is given with its conserved first and last residue. The order of the fields is clone size, J gene, V gene, D gene, CDR3 protein, CDR3 DNA. D genes are given only for firm matches. For some rows the clone size is stated as once, few or many, or as a class when expanded; others skip it.

clone_size: few; j_call: TRBJ2-7; v_call: TRBV20-1; d_call: TRBD2; cdr3_aa: CSAAGDHEQYF; cdr3_nt: TGCAGTGCGGCGGGGGACCACGAGCAGTACTTC
clone_size: few; j_call: TRBJ2-1; v_call: TRBV20-1; d_call: .; cdr3_aa: CSASVDNEQFF; cdr3_nt: TGCAGTGCTAGTGTGGACAATGAGCAGTTCTTC
clone_size: few; j_call: TRBJ1-2; v_call: TRBV9; d_call: .; cdr3_aa: CASSSGLGNYGYTF; cdr3_nt: TGTGCCAGCAGCTCAGGACTGGGAAACTATGGCTACACCTTC
clone_size: .; j_call: TRBJ1-2; v_call: TRBV5-4; d_call: .; cdr3_aa: CASSLRGYGYTF; cdr3_nt: TGTGCCAGCAGCTTGAGGGGCTATGGCTACACCTTC
clone_size: few; j_call: TRBJ2-1; v_call: TRBV11-3; d_call: .; cdr3_aa: CASGYRDNEQFF; cdr3_nt: TGTGCCAGCGGGTACAGGGACAATGAGCAGTTCTTC
clone_size: .; j_call: TRBJ1-2; v_call: TRBV9; d_call: TRBD1; cdr3_aa: CASSVATGQLYGYTF; cdr3_nt: TGTGCCAGCAGCGTAGCTACGGGACAGCTCTATGGCTACACCTTC
clone_size: .; j_call: TRBJ2-7; v_call: TRBV5-4; d_call: .; cdr3_aa: CASSVDRTYEQYF; cdr3_nt: TGTGCCAGCAGCGTGGACCGTACCTACGAGCAGTACTTC
clone_size: few; j_call: TRBJ1-1; v_call: TRBV5-1; d_call: TRBD1; cdr3_aa: CASSLDRVNTEAFF; cdr3_nt: TGCGCCAGCAGCTTAGACAGGGTAAACACTGAAGCTTTCTTT
clone_size: .; j_call: TRBJ2-7; v_call: TRBV30; d_call: .; cdr3_aa: CAWSVGPRIPHYEQYF; cdr3_nt: TGTGCCTGGAGTGTAGGGCCTCGGATTCCACACTACGAGCAGTACTTC
clone_size: .; j_call: TRBJ2-3; v_call: TRBV4-3; d_call: .; cdr3_aa: CASSQDRSGGSTDTQYF; cdr3_nt: TGCGCCAGCAGCCAAGATCGGTCCGGGGGCAGCACAGATACGCAGTATTTT
clone_size: .; j_call: TRBJ2-3; v_call: TRBV7-9; d_call: .; cdr3_aa: CASSQRGAADTQYF; cdr3_nt: TGTGCCAGCAGCCAGAGAGGGGCAGCAGATACGCAGTATTTT
clone_size: .; j_call: TRBJ2-1; v_call: TRBV4-2; d_call: .; cdr3_aa: CASSQQGDNEQFF; cdr3_nt: TGTGCCAGCAGCCAGCAGGGAGACAATGAGCAGTTCTTC
clone_size: few; j_call: TRBJ2-3; v_call: TRBV11-2; d_call: TRBD2; cdr3_aa: CASTRLAGGSDTQYF; cdr3_nt: TGTGCCAGCACCAGACTAGCGGGGGGGTCCGATACGCAGTATTTT
clone_size: .; j_call: TRBJ1-1; v_call: TRBV15; d_call: .; cdr3_aa: CATSSGLGGNTEAFF; cdr3_nt: TGTGCCACCAGCAGCGGGCTGGGGGGGAACACTGAAGCTTTCTTT
clone_size: few; j_call: TRBJ1-2; v_call: TRBV7-9; d_call: .; cdr3_aa: CASTPAAGGYTF; cdr3_nt: TGTGCCAGCACCCCCGCGGCTGGCGGCTACACCTTC
clone_size: few; j_call: TRBJ2-5; v_call: TRBV2; d_call: .; cdr3_aa: CASRVTETQYF; cdr3_nt: TGTGCCAGCAGGGTCACAGAGACCCAGTACTTC
clone_size: .; j_call: TRBJ1-6; v_call: TRBV7-8; d_call: .; cdr3_aa: CASSSQAGGRLYNSPLHF; cdr3_nt: TGTGCCAGCAGCTCCCAAGCCGGGGGTAGGCTCTATAATTCACCCCTCCACTTT
clone_size: few; j_call: TRBJ2-1; v_call: TRBV4-2; d_call: TRBD2; cdr3_aa: CASSQVMGTSGFNEQFF; cdr3_nt: TGTGCCAGCAGCCAAGTGATGGGGACTAGTGGGTTCAATGAGCAGTTCTTC
clone_size: .; j_call: TRBJ2-5; v_call: TRBV27; d_call: TRBD1; cdr3_aa: CASSLDRGETQYF; cdr3_nt: TGTGCCAGCAGTCTGGACAGGGGAGAGACCCAGTACTTC
clone_size: few; j_call: TRBJ2-3; v_call: TRBV9; d_call: TRBD2; cdr3_aa: CASSALAGGTDTQYF; cdr3_nt: TGTGCCAGCAGCGCACTAGCGGGGGGCACAGATACGCAGTATTTT
clone_size: .; j_call: TRBJ1-1; v_call: TRBV7-9; d_call: .; cdr3_aa: CASSLVVGPNTEAFF; cdr3_nt: TGTGCCAGCAGCTTAGTGGTGGGACCGAACACTGAAGCTTTCTTT
clone_size: .; j_call: TRBJ1-5; v_call: TRBV6-1; d_call: .; cdr3_aa: CASTSGERANQPQHF; cdr3_nt: TGTGCCAGCACATCGGGAGAACGCGCCAATCAGCCCCAGCATTTT
clone_size: once; j_call: TRBJ1-2; v_call: TRBV6-5; d_call: .; cdr3_aa: CASSYSIGAGMYGYTF; cdr3_nt: TGTGCCAGCAGTTACTCGATCGGTGCGGGCATGTATGGCTACACCTTC
clone_size: few; j_call: TRBJ2-1; v_call: TRBV18; d_call: TRBD2; cdr3_aa: CASSPGLAGVSEQFF; cdr3_nt: TGTGCCAGCTCACCCGGACTAGCGGGAGTCAGTGAGCAGTTCTTC
clone_size: .; j_call: TRBJ2-5; v_call: TRBV7-2; d_call: .; cdr3_aa: CASSEEPGLGETQYF; cdr3_nt: TGTGCCAGCAGCGAAGAGCCGGGACTCGGGGAGACCCAGTACTTC
clone_size: .; j_call: TRBJ2-5; v_call: TRBV5-1; d_call: .; cdr3_aa: CASNEGRSQETQYF; cdr3_nt: TGCGCCAGCAACGAAGGACGTTCCCAAGAGACCCAGTACTTC
clone_size: few; j_call: TRBJ2-4; v_call: TRBV30; d_call: .; cdr3_aa: CAWAGKDYGAKNIQYF; cdr3_nt: TGTGCCTGGGCGGGAAAGGATTATGGGGCCAAAAACATTCAGTACTTC
clone_size: .; j_call: TRBJ1-5; v_call: TRBV28; d_call: .; cdr3_aa: CASSSLRGQPQHF; cdr3_nt: TGTGCCAGCAGTTCGCTCAGGGGTCAGCCCCAGCATTTT
clone_size: few; j_call: TRBJ2-7; v_call: TRBV9; d_call: TRBD1; cdr3_aa: CASSATAGTGGEQYF; cdr3_nt: TGTGCCAGCAGCGCGACCGCCGGGACAGGGGGCGAGCAGTACTTC
clone_size: few; j_call: TRBJ2-1; v_call: TRBV29-1; d_call: TRBD1; cdr3_aa: CSVKGQGLGNEQFF; cdr3_nt: TGCAGCGTAAAGGGACAGGGCCTCGGAAATGAGCAGTTCTTC
clone_size: .; j_call: TRBJ2-6; v_call: TRBV6-7; d_call: .; cdr3_aa: CPKRGISGANVLTF; cdr3_nt: TGTCCTAAGCGAGGGATCTCTGGGGCCAACGTCCTGACTTTC
clone_size: few; j_call: TRBJ2-5; v_call: TRBV6-6; d_call: .; cdr3_aa: CASSYYAGGETQYF; cdr3_nt: TGTGCCAGCAGTTACTATGCAGGCGGAGAGACCCAGTACTTC
clone_size: few; j_call: TRBJ1-2; v_call: TRBV14; d_call: .; cdr3_aa: CASSPNSYGYTF; cdr3_nt: TGTGCCAGCAGCCCTAATTCCTATGGCTACACCTTC
clone_size: few; j_call: TRBJ2-1; v_call: TRBV29-1; d_call: .; cdr3_aa: CSVEAWDYRDGKHEQFF; cdr3_nt: TGCAGCGTTGAAGCCTGGGATTACAGGGATGGAAAGCATGAGCAGTTCTTC
clone_size: few; j_call: TRBJ2-1; v_call: TRBV10-3; d_call: .; cdr3_aa: CAISESGTSIYNEQFF; cdr3_nt: TGTGCCATCAGTGAGTCCGGGACCTCTATCTACAATGAGCAGTTCTTC
clone_size: .; j_call: TRBJ2-1; v_call: TRBV4-1; d_call: TRBD2; cdr3_aa: CASSQVFPSGRSANEQFF; cdr3_nt: TGCGCCAGCAGCCAAGTTTTCCCTAGCGGGAGGAGTGCGAATGAGCAGTTCTTC